The present entry profiles one T cell receptor beta chain with its context. Because the CDR3's place on the DNA is in doubt, the DNA is left out and the CDR3 is given as listed by TCRdb. TCRdb's table, derived via immunoSEQ multiplex PCR, lists solely in-frame clones and lacks some. The data contain around 1,100,000 clones, 77% of them singletons. Both ends counted, the CDR3 spans 14 residues. This entry is derived from a study of shared clonotypes between healthy human individuals. This chain uses TRBV12-2 with TRBJ2-7; no check of the table's D call, TRBD2, against the DNA was made. TRBV12-2 is a listed pseudogene. This sequence originates from a man aged 18 to 30 in good health. Some clones in this sample may be carry-over from other donors' samples. The sequencing sample was made of memory CD4+ T cells from PBMCs. As for subset: CD45RA-negative fraction. CDR3 sequence: CARGWGSGSYEQYF.